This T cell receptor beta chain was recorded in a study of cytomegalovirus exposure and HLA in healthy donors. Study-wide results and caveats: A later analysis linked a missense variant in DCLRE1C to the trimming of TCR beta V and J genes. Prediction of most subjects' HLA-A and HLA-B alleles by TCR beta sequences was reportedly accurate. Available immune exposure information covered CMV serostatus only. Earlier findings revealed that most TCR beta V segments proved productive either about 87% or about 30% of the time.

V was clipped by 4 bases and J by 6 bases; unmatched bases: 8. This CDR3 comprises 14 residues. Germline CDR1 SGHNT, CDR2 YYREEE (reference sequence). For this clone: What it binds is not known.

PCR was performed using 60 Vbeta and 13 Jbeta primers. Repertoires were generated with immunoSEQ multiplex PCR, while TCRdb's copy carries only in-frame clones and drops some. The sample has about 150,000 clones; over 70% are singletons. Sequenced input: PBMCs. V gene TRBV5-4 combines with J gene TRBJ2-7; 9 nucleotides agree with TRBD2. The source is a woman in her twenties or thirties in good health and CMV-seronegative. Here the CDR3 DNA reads TGTGCCAGCAGCGCATGGGGTAGCGGGGGCGAGCAGTACTTC. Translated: CASSAWGSGGEQYF.